What follows are 23 T cell receptor beta chains derived from one specimen sequenced in a study of metastatic and nonmetastatic thyroid tumors. Not a single patient had been given any form of treatment at any point before undergoing thyroid surgery. TCRdb re-called clones via MiXCR from the PCR reads. This table has some 46,000 clones, approximately 26% appearing once. Sequenced sample: blood. All receptors come from a male donor with papillary thyroid cancer or a benign thyroid nodule (not recorded which). Some clones in this sample may be carry-over from other donors' samples.

This chain uses TRBV12-3 or TRBV12-4 with TRBJ2-3; D gene unclear. Deletions cut 5 bases from V and 6 bases from J, with 9 bases between. The CDR3 consists of 12 residues. The CDR3 DNA sequence: TGTGCCAGCAGTCGGCCCCTCGATACGCAGTATTTT. As protein: CASSRPLDTQYF.

V gene TRBV20-1 combines with J gene TRBJ2-1, with 7 nucleotides matching TRBD2. This CDR3 comprises 14 residues. V trimming: 0 bases; J trimming: 4 bases; junction bases outside the gene matches: 3. Looked up from germline, CDR1 is DFQATT and CDR2 is SNEGSKA (reference sequence). CDR3 in DNA: TGCAGTGCTAGAGATCTAGCGGTGTACAATGAGCAGTTCTTC. Translation gives CSARDLAVYNEQFF.

This clone has at least ten counts. The chain has TRBV18 and TRBJ2-7; 8 bases align to TRBD2. Germline V gene sequence: CDR1 KGHSH, CDR2 LQKENI. This CDR3 region has 16 residues. J was trimmed by 7 bases and V by 3 bases; bases with no gene match: 14. As DNA, the CDR3 is TGTGCCAGCTCACCCGGCGGGAGGCTCCCCGTTCGGGAGCAGTACTTC. It codes for CASSPGGRLPVREQYF.

This clone was seen a few times. The chain combines TRBV11-2 with TRBJ1-2; no reliable D call. V lost 0 bases and J lost 8, with 19 bases in between. There are 16 residues in the CDR3. Germline CDR1 and CDR2: SGHAT and FQNNGV. CDR3 in DNA: TGTGCCAGCAGCTTAGAGGCCCGACCGACACTATACGGCTACACCTTC. It translates to CASSLEARPTLYGYTF. Supplemented by reference TRBV11-2 and TRBJ1-2, the full variable domain reads EAGVAQSPRYKIIEKRQSVAFWCNPISGHATLYWYQQILGQGPKLLIQFQNNGVVDDSQLPKDRFSAERLKGVDSTLKIQPAKLEDSAVYLCASSLEARPTLYGYTFGSGTRLTVV.

In this sample, this clone turned up many times. The CDR3 sequence: CSAMAGPYEQYF. The CDR3 coding sequence is TGCAGTGCTATGGCGGGGCCATACGAGCAGTACTTC. J is TRBJ2-7 and V is TRBV20-1; tentatively, D is TRBD2 (6 bases). Germline values: CDR1 DFQATT, CDR2 SNEGSKA (reference sequence). V was cut by 4 bases and J by 4 bases, with 11 bases left in between. The CDR3 has 12 residues.

This clone was observed many times. The rearrangement uses TRBV24-1 and TRBJ2-1; TRBD2 matches 13 bases. CDR3 length equals 16 residues. Germline V gene lookup returns CDR1 KGHDR and CDR2 SFDVKD. The V segment lost 3 bases and the J segment 8 bases; nucleotides outside the gene matches: 6. This chain's CDR3 is CATSDRRTSGSDEQFF. The CDR3 DNA sequence: TGTGCCACCAGTGATCGACGGACTAGCGGGAGCGATGAGCAGTTCTTC.

Note on this clone: Since a much larger clone is just one base distant, this may be a read error. This chain joins TRBV20-1 and TRBJ1-4; possibly TRBD1 for D (5 bases). V lost 3 bases and J 7 bases, leaving 12 bases between the germline ends. This CDR3 region has 13 residues. CDR1 and CDR2 from the germline V gene are DFQATT and SNEGSKA (reference sequence). The CDR3 spells CSASNLGGEKLFF. DNA of the CDR3: TGCAGTGCTAGTAATTTGGGGGGTGAAAAACTGTTTTTT.

The chain recombines TRBV27 with TRBJ2-7, with D perhaps assigned TRBD1 or TRBD2 (5 bases each). Germline V gives CDR1 MNHEY, CDR2 SMNVEV (reference sequence). CDR3 size: 14 residues. With 3 bases removed from V and 0 bases from J, the gap between germline ends came to 9 bases. CDR3 amino acids: CASSFGGPSYEQYF. The DNA for the CDR3 is TGTGCCAGCAGTTTTGGGGGACCCTCCTACGAGCAGTACTTC.

This clone is judged medium-sized. The chain combines TRBV19 with TRBJ2-7; 8 nucleotides agree with TRBD2. The CDR3 contains 14 residues. Germline CDR1 is LNHDA and CDR2 is SQIVND (reference sequence). V trimming: 1 base; J trimming: 4 bases; junction bases outside the gene matches: 3. This CDR3 is CASSIAGGLYEQYF. DNA of the CDR3: TGTGCCAGTAGTATAGCGGGAGGGCTGTACGAGCAGTACTTC.

This clone occurred many times. V usage is TRBV6-2 or TRBV6-3 and J usage is TRBJ2-1, with D possibly TRBD2 on 6 matching bases. Trimming removed 4 bases at V and 3 bases at J, with 7 bases between. CDR1 is MNHEY, CDR2 SVGEGT, per germline. This CDR3 spans 13 amino acids. CDR3 sequence reads: CASSLRDYNEQFF. As DNA, the CDR3 is TGTGCCAGCAGTTTGCGGGACTACAATGAGCAGTTCTTC.

This clone was observed a few times. A much larger clone lies a single base off, so this may be a read error. The genes are TRBV20-1 and TRBJ2-3; 7 bases line up with TRBD2. This CDR3 is built from 15 residues. Germline V lookup: CDR1 DFQATT, CDR2 SNEGSKA (reference sequence). The ends lost 7 bases at V and 4 bases at J; junction bases unmatched: 14. The CDR3 spells CSGVSAGSRSDTQYF. DNA for the CDR3: TGCAGTGGCGTTTCAGCGGGATCCCGATCAGATACGCAGTATTTT.

As to this clone: The CDR3 ends on some other residue instead of the conserved phenylalanine or tryptophan, so this is likely a read error. The chain combines TRBV11-2 with TRBJ2-5; 9 nucleotides agree with TRBD2. This CDR3 comprises 16 residues. The V segment lost 2 bases and the J segment 1 base; nucleotides outside the gene matches: 5. Germline values: CDR1 SGHAT, CDR2 FQNNGV. Here the CDR3 DNA reads TGTGCCAGCAGCTTATCTTCGACTAGCGGCCAAGAGACCCAGTACCTC. Its protein product is CASSLSSTSGQETQYL.

This clone showed up many times. The gene calls are TRBV20-1 and TRBJ2-1; TRBD2 aligns across 9 bases. CDR1 is DFQATT and CDR2 is SNEGSKA in the germline V gene (reference sequence). Trimming removed 0 bases from V and 6 bases from J; junction bases left unmatched: 9. There are 16 residues in the CDR3. The CDR3 nucleotides read TGCAGTGCTAGAGATCCCGAAGCGGGAGGAACCAATGAGCAGTTCTTC. Amino acids: CSARDPEAGGTNEQFF.

This clone was observed many times. This CDR3 is CSARGRLARYEQYF. The CDR3 bases are TGCAGTGCTAGAGGCAGACTAGCGCGCTACGAGCAGTACTTC. V gene TRBV20-1 combines with J gene TRBJ2-7, with TRBD2 matching over 8 bases. Per the germline V gene, CDR1 is DFQATT and CDR2 is SNEGSKA (reference sequence). V lost 1 base to trimming and J lost 3 bases; unmatched junction nucleotides: 5. This CDR3 comprises 14 residues.

This clone has ten or more counts. This chain connects TRBV2 to TRBJ2-7, with 12 bases aligning to TRBD1. The germline gives CDR1 SNHLY, CDR2 FYNNEI. The CDR3 consists of 16 residues. V dropped 4 bases and J dropped 5; count of bases not matched to a gene: 9. The CDR3 is CASSVAPGTGGHEQYF. The CDR3 DNA follows: TGTGCCAGCAGTGTTGCCCCGGGGACAGGGGGCCACGAGCAGTACTTC.

V gene TRBV5-1 combines with J gene TRBJ2-3; TRBD2 matches 8 bases. CDR3 length: 16 residues. The V gene end was trimmed by 0 bases and the J gene end by 2 bases; junction bases not matched to a gene: 5. CDR1 is SGHRS, CDR2 YFSETQ, per germline. CDR3 coding DNA: TGCGCCAGCAGCTTGGAGGTAGCGGGACACACAGATACGCAGTATTTT. It codes for CASSLEVAGHTDTQYF.

The chain recombines TRBV4-1 with TRBJ1-2, with TRBD1 identical over 9 bases. With V trimmed by 0 bases and J by 4 bases, 6 bases remained unmatched. The CDR3 has 16 residues. The germline CDR1 and CDR2 sequences are MGHRA and YSYEKL. This CDR3 reads CASSQDLDRGGYGYTF. The CDR3 DNA reads as TGCGCCAGCAGCCAAGATCTCGACAGGGGGGGCTATGGCTACACCTTC.

There are many counts of this clone. V is TRBV2 and J is TRBJ2-7; D remains unclear. The germline V gene encodes CDR1 SNHLY and CDR2 FYNNEI. Trimming pared 3 bases from V and 2 bases from J, leaving 11 bases between. The CDR3 length is 14 residues. The CDR3 region has the DNA TGTGCCAGCAGTGATCCGGGCCGCGCCTACGAGCAGTACTTC. Its translation is CASSDPGRAYEQYF.

The CDR3 coding sequence is TGTGCCAGCAGCCCTGGGGGCTCCTACAATGAGCAGTTCTTC. Amino acid sequence: CASSPGGSYNEQFF. This chain joins TRBV6-4 and TRBJ2-1, with D perhaps given as TRBD1 or TRBD2 (5 bases each). The CDR3 sequence is 14 residues long. Germline loops: CDR1 MRHNA, CDR2 SNTAGT. Trimming pared 6 bases from V and 0 bases from J, leaving 9 bases between.

The DNA of the CDR3 is TGTGCCAGCCGAGAAGAACAGGGCTCTATTTACGAGCAGTACTTC. It is translated as CASREEQGSIYEQYF. The chain recombines TRBV28 with TRBJ2-7; possibly TRBD1 for D (6 bases). V was trimmed by 8 bases and J by 4 bases, leaving 21 bases between them. Germline lookup yields CDR1 MDHEN and CDR2 SYDVKM. The CDR3 spans 15 residues.

In this sample, this clone turned up a few times. V and J are TRBV15 and TRBJ2-7, with D hard to call. From germline, CDR1 is LNHNV and CDR2 YYDKDF (reference sequence). The CDR3 sequence is 15 residues long. The ends were cut back, 0 bases at V and 5 bases at J, with 14 bases in the middle. CDR3 bases: TGTGCCACCAGCAGAGATTTCCCCCCCTTGCACGAGCAGTACTTC. Amino acid sequence: CATSRDFPPLHEQYF. The variable domain in full, with the rest retrieved from reference TRBV15 and TRBJ2-7, is DAMVIQNPRYQVTQFGKPVTLSCSQTLNHNVMYWYQQKSSQAPKLLFHYYDKDFNNEADTPDNFQSRRPNTSFCFLDIRSPGLGDTAMYLCATSRDFPPLHEQYFGPGTRLTVT.

This clone was seen only a few times. The rearrangement uses TRBV27 and TRBJ2-7, with D perhaps matching TRBD2 (6 bases). In germline, CDR1 is MNHEY, CDR2 SMNVEV (reference sequence). The ends were cut back, 8 bases at V and 3 bases at J, with 23 bases in the middle. The CDR3 runs 16 residues. The CDR3 sequence: CASAALGGIKFYEQYF. CDR3 bases: TGTGCCAGCGCTGCCCTCGGGGGAATTAAGTTCTACGAGCAGTACTTC.

Of note for this clone: Other DNA sequences in the sample encode the same CDR3. V usage is TRBV9 and J usage is TRBJ1-2, with TRBD1 matching over 11 bases. Germline assignment: CDR1 SGDLS and CDR2 YYNGEE. With V trimmed by 4 bases and J by 0 bases, 2 bases remained unmatched. The CDR3 spans 15 residues. CDR3 in DNA: TGTGCCAGCAGCCCGGGACAGGGGGCTAACTATGGCTACACCTTC. Its protein product is CASSPGQGANYGYTF.